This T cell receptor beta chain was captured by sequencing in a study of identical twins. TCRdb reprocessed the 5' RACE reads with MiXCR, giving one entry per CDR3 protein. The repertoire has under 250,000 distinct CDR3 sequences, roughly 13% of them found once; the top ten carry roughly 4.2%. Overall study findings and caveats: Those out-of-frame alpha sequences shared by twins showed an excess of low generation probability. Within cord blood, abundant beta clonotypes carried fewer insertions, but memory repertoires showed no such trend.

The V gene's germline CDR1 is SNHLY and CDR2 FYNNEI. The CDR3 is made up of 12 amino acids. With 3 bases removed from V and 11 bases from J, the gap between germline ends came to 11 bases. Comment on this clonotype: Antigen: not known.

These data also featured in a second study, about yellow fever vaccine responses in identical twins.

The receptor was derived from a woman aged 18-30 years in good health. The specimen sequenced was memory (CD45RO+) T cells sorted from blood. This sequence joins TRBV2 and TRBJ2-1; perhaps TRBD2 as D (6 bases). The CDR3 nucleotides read TGTGCCAGCAGTGACGGCGGGGCGAAGCAGTTCTTC. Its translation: CASSDGGAKQFF.